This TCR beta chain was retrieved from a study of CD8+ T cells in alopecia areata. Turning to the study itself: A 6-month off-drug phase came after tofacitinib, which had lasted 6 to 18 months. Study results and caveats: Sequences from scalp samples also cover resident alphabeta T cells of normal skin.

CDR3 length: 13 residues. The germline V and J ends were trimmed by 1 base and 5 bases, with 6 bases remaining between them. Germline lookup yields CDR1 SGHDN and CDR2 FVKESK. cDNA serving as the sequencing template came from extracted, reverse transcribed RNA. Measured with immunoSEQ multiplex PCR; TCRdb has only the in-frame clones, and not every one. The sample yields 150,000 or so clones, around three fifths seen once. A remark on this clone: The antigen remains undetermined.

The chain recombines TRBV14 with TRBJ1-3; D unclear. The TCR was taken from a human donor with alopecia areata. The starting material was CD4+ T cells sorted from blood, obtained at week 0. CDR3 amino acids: CASSQVGRNTIYF. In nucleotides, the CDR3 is TGTGCCAGCAGCCAAGTTGGGAGAAACACCATATATTTT.